This is a list of T cell receptor beta chains from one sample in a study of beta chain features in type 1 diabetes. Method: immunoSEQ multiplex PCR; TCRdb's copy keeps in-frame clones and lacks some. The sample carries approximately 50,000 clones, about 64% recorded once. Sequenced material: stem cell memory CD4+ T cells from blood. The receptor set was obtained from a woman aged 30 to 39 with type 1 diabetes. Each CDR3 is given with its conserved first and last residue. Fields, in order: J gene, V gene, D gene, clone size, CDR3 DNA, CDR3 protein. D genes are given only for firm matches. Size is stated for part of the rows, as once, few or many counts, or as a class when the clone is expanded.

J gene: TRBJ1-1
V gene: TRBV7-9
D gene: .
clone size: once
CDR3 DNA: TGTGCCAGCAGCTTAGGTTTTACGCAGGGAGGGAAGGCGGCTTTCTTT
CDR3 protein: CASSLGFTQGGKAAFF

J gene: TRBJ2-3
V gene: TRBV28
D gene: TRBD2
clone size: .
CDR3 DNA: TGTGCCAGCAGCACCGCGAGCGGGAGGACAGATACGCAGTATTTT
CDR3 protein: CASSTASGRTDTQYF

J gene: TRBJ1-2
V gene: TRBV7-2
D gene: .
clone size: few
CDR3 DNA: TGTGCCAGCAGCTTAAGAGGGCTCTATGGCTACACCTTC
CDR3 protein: CASSLRGLYGYTF

J gene: TRBJ2-1
V gene: TRBV29-1
D gene: TRBD2
clone size: once
CDR3 DNA: TGCAGCGTTTCGCGACCTAGCGGGAGGTTGAGTGAGCAGTTCTTC
CDR3 protein: CSVSRPSGRLSEQFF

J gene: TRBJ1-2
V gene: TRBV6-6
D gene: .
clone size: few
CDR3 DNA: TGTGCCAGCAGTTCCAATGGAGACTATGGCTACACCTTC
CDR3 protein: CASSSNGDYGYTF

J gene: TRBJ1-2
V gene: TRBV7-9
D gene: TRBD1
clone size: .
CDR3 DNA: TGTGCCAGCAGCCCCAGTCGGGGACAGGGATCGGGAACCAACTATGGCTACACCTTC
CDR3 protein: CASSPSRGQGSGTNYGYTF

J gene: TRBJ1-1
V gene: TRBV10-1
D gene: TRBD1
clone size: .
CDR3 DNA: TGCGCCAGCAGTGTGTCAGGGGGCACTGAAGCTTTCTTT
CDR3 protein: CASSVSGGTEAFF

J gene: TRBJ1-5
V gene: TRBV4-2
D gene: .
clone size: once
CDR3 DNA: TGTGCCAGCAGCCGGGTACAAGGGAGGCACAATCAGCCCCAGCATTTT
CDR3 protein: CASSRVQGRHNQPQHF

J gene: TRBJ2-2
V gene: TRBV5-1
D gene: .
clone size: .
CDR3 DNA: TGCGCCAGCAAACCGGCGGACACCGGGGAGCTGTTTTTT
CDR3 protein: CASKPADTGELFF

J gene: TRBJ1-1
V gene: TRBV27
D gene: .
clone size: .
CDR3 DNA: TGTGCCAGCAGTTCCTGGGTGGGGGCGGGAGACACTGAAGCTTTCTTT
CDR3 protein: CASSSWVGAGDTEAFF

J gene: TRBJ1-1
V gene: TRBV28
D gene: TRBD1
clone size: .
CDR3 DNA: TGTGCCAGCAGCCCGGGACAGCCGAACACTGAAGCTTTCTTT
CDR3 protein: CASSPGQPNTEAFF

J gene: TRBJ2-1
V gene: TRBV5-1
D gene: TRBD2
clone size: .
CDR3 DNA: TGCGCCAGCAGCGATGGGGCGGGAGGGCAGTTCTTC
CDR3 protein: CASSDGAGGQFF

J gene: TRBJ2-7
V gene: TRBV27
D gene: TRBD2
clone size: .
CDR3 DNA: TGTGCCAGCAGTAGAGGACTAGCATACGAGCAGTACTTC
CDR3 protein: CASSRGLAYEQYF

J gene: TRBJ2-1
V gene: TRBV10-2
D gene: TRBD2
clone size: .
CDR3 DNA: TGCGCCAGCAGTGAGTCGACTCTCCGGACTAGCGACGACAATGAGCAGTTCTTC
CDR3 protein: CASSESTLRTSDDNEQFF

J gene: TRBJ1-4
V gene: TRBV7-9
D gene: TRBD1
clone size: .
CDR3 DNA: TGTGCCAGCAGCGATCGGGACAGGGTTGGAAAACTGTTTTTT
CDR3 protein: CASSDRDRVGKLFF

J gene: TRBJ2-5
V gene: TRBV5-1
D gene: TRBD1
clone size: .
CDR3 DNA: TGCGCCAGCAGCCGGGACAGGGGGCGAGGTGAGACCCAGTACTTC
CDR3 protein: CASSRDRGRGETQYF

J gene: TRBJ2-4
V gene: TRBV27
D gene: TRBD1
clone size: .
CDR3 DNA: TGTGCCAGCAGTCAACAGGGGAACATTCAGTACTTC
CDR3 protein: CASSQQGNIQYF

J gene: TRBJ2-5
V gene: TRBV2
D gene: TRBD1
clone size: few
CDR3 DNA: TGTGCCAGCAGTGCCTATAGACAGGGGGAGACCCAGTACTTC
CDR3 protein: CASSAYRQGETQYF

J gene: TRBJ2-2
V gene: TRBV28
D gene: .
clone size: .
CDR3 DNA: TGTGCCAGCAGTTTACCAGGAACCGGGGAGCTGTTTTTT
CDR3 protein: CASSLPGTGELFF

J gene: TRBJ2-5
V gene: TRBV6-5
D gene: .
clone size: .
CDR3 DNA: TGTGCCAGCAGTTACTCGGGGGGGGCGACCTGGGAGACCCAGTACTTC
CDR3 protein: CASSYSGGATWETQYF

J gene: TRBJ2-7
V gene: TRBV29-1
D gene: TRBD1
clone size: .
CDR3 DNA: TGCAGCGTTGGGACAGGGGGGTACGAGCAGTACTTC
CDR3 protein: CSVGTGGYEQYF

J gene: TRBJ2-3
V gene: TRBV30
D gene: .
clone size: few
CDR3 DNA: TGTGCCTCCGCGGGGCTCACAGATACGCAGTATTTT
CDR3 protein: CASAGLTDTQYF

J gene: TRBJ2-5
V gene: TRBV27
D gene: TRBD1
clone size: .
CDR3 DNA: TGTGCCAGCAGACTACAGGGGGCTCCAGAGACCCAGTACTTC
CDR3 protein: CASRLQGAPETQYF

J gene: TRBJ1-2
V gene: TRBV7-3
D gene: TRBD1
clone size: .
CDR3 DNA: TGTGCCAGCAGCTTAGAGGGGGCCAGTGGCTACACCTTC
CDR3 protein: CASSLEGASGYTF

J gene: TRBJ2-1
V gene: TRBV7-9
D gene: .
clone size: .
CDR3 DNA: TGTGCCAGCAGCTTACCTCGGGAGTTGGTCTTC
CDR3 protein: CASSLPRELVF

J gene: TRBJ1-2
V gene: TRBV6-1
D gene: .
clone size: .
CDR3 DNA: TGTGCCTCTATAGGACAGAGCGACTTCTATGGCTACACCTTC
CDR3 protein: CASIGQSDFYGYTF

J gene: TRBJ2-3
V gene: TRBV19
D gene: TRBD2
clone size: few
CDR3 DNA: TGTGCCAGTAGACCGACTAGCGGGAGACCAGATACGCAGTATTTT
CDR3 protein: CASRPTSGRPDTQYF

J gene: TRBJ2-2
V gene: TRBV5-5
D gene: .
clone size: .
CDR3 DNA: TGTGCCAGCAGCTTGGTTAGGCAGGGTGCGCCCGGGGAGCTGTTTTTT
CDR3 protein: CASSLVRQGAPGELFF

J gene: TRBJ2-3
V gene: TRBV7-3
D gene: TRBD2
clone size: .
CDR3 DNA: TGTGCCAGCAGCGATCTCGGACTAGCGGGCACAGATACGCAGTATTTT
CDR3 protein: CASSDLGLAGTDTQYF

J gene: TRBJ1-1
V gene: TRBV29-1
D gene: .
clone size: once
CDR3 DNA: TGCAGCGTTCGGTTGGGGGCCCTCGGAGCTTTCTTT
CDR3 protein: CSVRLGALGAFF

J gene: TRBJ2-1
V gene: TRBV7-8
D gene: TRBD2
clone size: once
CDR3 DNA: TGTGCCAGCAGCTTTAGAGGAGCGGGGAGCTCCTACAATGAGCAGTTCTTC
CDR3 protein: CASSFRGAGSSYNEQFF

J gene: TRBJ2-1
V gene: TRBV7-9
D gene: TRBD2
clone size: .
CDR3 DNA: TGTGCCAGCAGCTCCCTTTTAGCGGGAGGAGAGGACAATGAGCAGTTCTTC
CDR3 protein: CASSSLLAGGEDNEQFF

J gene: TRBJ2-3
V gene: TRBV2
D gene: TRBD2
clone size: .
CDR3 DNA: TGTGCCAGCAGTGAATCAGGACTAGCTTACACAGATACGCAGTATTTT
CDR3 protein: CASSESGLAYTDTQYF

J gene: TRBJ2-7
V gene: TRBV29-1
D gene: .
clone size: .
CDR3 DNA: TGCAGCGCCGTCCCCGAGGACCGAGGGACTTACGAGCAGTACTTC
CDR3 protein: CSAVPEDRGTYEQYF

J gene: TRBJ2-1
V gene: TRBV28
D gene: TRBD2
clone size: .
CDR3 DNA: TGTGCCAGCAGTTCGCGGGAGTTTTTTCAGTTCTTC
CDR3 protein: CASSSREFFQFF

J gene: TRBJ2-1
V gene: TRBV6-5
D gene: TRBD2
clone size: .
CDR3 DNA: TGTGCCAGCAGAACTTTCCTAGCGGACGAGCAGTTCTTC
CDR3 protein: CASRTFLADEQFF